Below, 20 T cell receptor beta chains from the same sample are listed, as sequenced in a study of shared clonotypes between healthy human individuals. Method: immunoSEQ multiplex PCR; TCRdb's copy keeps in-frame clones and lacks some. The sample includes 2 million to 2.5 million clones, roughly 95% seen only once; the top ten take more than 0.1%. Sequencing was carried out using naive CD4+ T cells sorted from blood. As to subset: CD45RA+ positively selected. Receptors were obtained from a man aged 18 to 29 in good health.

The V gene is TRBV6-4, the J gene TRBJ2-1, with 10 bases identical to TRBD2. After removal of 6 bases from V and 7 bases from J, the junction contained 9 bases not matched to a gene. The CDR3 is 15 residues long. The germline V gene has CDR1 MRHNA and CDR2 SNTAGT. The CDR3 sequence: CASSPGLAAVNEQFF. The CDR3 DNA reads TGTGCCAGCAGCCCCGGACTAGCGGCGGTTAATGAGCAGTTCTTC.

V gene TRBV5-4 combines with J gene TRBJ1-3; a weak D match, TRBD1 (5 bases). V was trimmed by 3 bases and J by 1 base, leaving 11 bases between them. The CDR3 runs to 15 residues. Looked up from germline, CDR1 is SGHNT and CDR2 is YYREEE (reference sequence). The CDR3 nucleotides read TGTGCCAGCAGCTGGGACGGTCTATCTGGAAACACCATATATTTT. It specifies CASSWDGLSGNTIYF.

CDR3 DNA sequence: TGTGCCAGTAGTAGCCCGGGTCGCAACTATGGCTACACCTTC. It codes for CASSSPGRNYGYTF. The chain employs TRBV19 and TRBJ1-2; D uncertain. The CDR3 consists of 14 residues. The germline CDR1 and CDR2 sequences are LNHDA and SQIVND (reference sequence). V was pared by 4 bases and J by 2 bases, with 11 bases between.

The chain links TRBV9 to TRBJ2-5; 8 bases are a match to TRBD2. V lost 0 bases to trimming and J lost 5 bases; unmatched junction nucleotides: 6. The CDR3 is 15 residues long. Looked up from germline, CDR1 is SGDLS and CDR2 is YYNGEE. Written as DNA, the CDR3 is TGTGCCAGCAGCGTAGGGATAGCGGGGAGTGAGACCCAGTACTTC. This encodes CASSVGIAGSETQYF.

The chain combines TRBV5-1 with TRBJ1-6, with D uncertain. CDR1 and CDR2 (germline): SGHRS, YFSETQ. V was cut by 0 bases and J by 5 bases, with 9 bases left in between. CDR3 length equals 15 residues. The CDR3 DNA reads TGCGCCAGCAGCTTGGTGCCGTCAGATAATTCACCCCTCCACTTT. Encoded protein: CASSLVPSDNSPLHF.

With respect to this clone: This CDR3 is also generated by other DNA sequences in the sample. CDR3 loop: CASSGGVTDTQYF. CDR3 bases: TGTGCCAGCAGCGGGGGAGTTACAGATACGCAGTATTTT. The rearrangement joins TRBV28 to TRBJ2-3; tentative D call: TRBD2 (6 bases). The V and J ends lost 6 bases and 3 bases respectively, with 10 bases between them. Germline lookup yields CDR1 MDHEN and CDR2 SYDVKM. The CDR3 totals 13 residues.

V gene TRBV2 combines with J gene TRBJ2-7; no firm D call. The CDR3 sequence is 11 residues long. Between the trimmed V and J ends, which lost 3 bases and 6 bases, there was a span of 6 bases. CDR1 is SNHLY, CDR2 FYNNEI, per germline. This CDR3 is CASSDEAEQYF. CDR3 coding DNA: TGTGCCAGCAGTGACGAGGCCGAGCAGTACTTC. Supplemented by reference TRBV2 and TRBJ2-7, the full variable domain reads EPEVTQTPSHQVTQMGQEVILRCVPISNHLYFYWYRQILGQKVEFLVSFYNNEISEKSEIFDDQFSVERPDGSNFTLKIRSTKLEDSAMYFCASSDEAEQYFGPGTRLTVT.

In its sample, this clone was seen a few times. The same CDR3 is also encoded by other DNA sequences in this sample. The chain carries TRBV5-1 and TRBJ1-3; D gene unclear. The CDR3 is made up of 14 amino acids. CDR1 SGHRS and CDR2 YFSETQ come from the germline V gene. V was pared by 0 bases and J by 0 bases, with 4 bases between. The CDR3, as DNA: TGCGCCAGCAGCTTGGAGGACTCTGGAAACACCATATATTTT. The encoded protein is CASSLEDSGNTIYF.

The chain joins TRBV6-5 to TRBJ2-2; 8 positions match TRBD1. Germline assignment: CDR1 MNHEY and CDR2 SVGAGI. J lost 7 bases, V lost 5 bases, and 6 bases had no gene match. There are 14 residues in the CDR3. CDR3 protein: CASSPGGKVGELFF. For the CDR3, the DNA is TGTGCCAGCAGTCCAGGGGGCAAAGTCGGGGAGCTGTTTTTT.

This rearrangement joins TRBV30 to TRBJ1-5; perhaps TRBD1 as D (5 bases). The ends were cut back, 0 bases at V and 11 bases at J, with 17 bases in the middle. This CDR3 has 14 amino acids. In germline, CDR1 is GTSNPN, CDR2 SVGIG (reference sequence). This CDR3 is CAWSVRGEIGTQHF. The DNA of the CDR3 is TGTGCCTGGAGTGTACGAGGGGAGATTGGGACCCAGCATTTT.

This chain connects TRBV7-2 to TRBJ2-7, with 9 bases lining up with TRBD1. V lost 2 bases, J lost 5 bases, and 4 bases stayed unmatched. The germline CDR1 and CDR2 sequences are SGHTA and FQGNSA. CDR3 size: 14 residues. CDR3 residues: CASSLFGDRDEQYF. The CDR3 nucleotides are TGTGCCAGCAGCTTATTTGGGGACAGGGACGAGCAGTACTTC.

The rearrangement links TRBV5-6 to TRBJ2-7, with D unclear. V was clipped by 0 bases and J by 4 bases, with 17 bases between them. The CDR3 loop spans 16 amino acids. Germline V gene data show CDR1 as SGHDT and CDR2 as YYEEEE. CDR3 protein: CASSLGSTVFVYEQYF. DNA of the CDR3: TGTGCCAGCAGCTTGGGGTCGACCGTCTTCGTTTACGAGCAGTACTTC.

The rearrangement uses TRBV5-1 and TRBJ1-5; a weak D match, TRBD1 (6 bases). The V gene's germline CDR1 is SGHRS and CDR2 YFSETQ. The CDR3 consists of 15 residues. V gave up 4 bases and J gave up 1 base, with 12 bases separating them. The chain's CDR3 is CASSQGFGSNQPQHF. The CDR3 DNA reads TGCGCCAGCAGCCAGGGGTTCGGGAGCAATCAGCCCCAGCATTTT. The variable domain in full, with the rest retrieved from reference TRBV5-1 and TRBJ1-5, is KAGVTQTPRYLIKTRGQQVTLSCSPISGHRSVSWYQQTPGQGLQFLFEYFSETQRNKGNFPGRFSGRQFSNSRSEMNVSTLELGDSALYLCASSQGFGSNQPQHFGDGTRLSIL.

The chain employs TRBV18 and TRBJ1-5, with D possibly TRBD1 on 5 matching bases. Germline lookup yields CDR1 KGHSH and CDR2 LQKENI. V gave up 2 bases and J gave up 1 base, with 6 bases separating them. The CDR3 spans 14 residues. The CDR3 DNA follows: TGTGCCAGCTCACCAGAGGGGAGCAATCAGCCCCAGCATTTT. The encoded protein is CASSPEGSNQPQHF. Supplemented by reference TRBV18 and TRBJ1-5, the full variable domain reads NAGVMQNPRHLVRRRGQEARLRCSPMKGHSHVYWYRQLPEEGLKFMVYLQKENIIDESGMPKERFSAEFPKEGPSILRIQQVVRGDSAAYFCASSPEGSNQPQHFGDGTRLSIL.

This sequence joins TRBV7-9 and TRBJ2-3, with unresolved D. The V end lost 2 bases, the J end lost 1 base, and 13 bases lay between the germline ends. The CDR3 is made up of 16 amino acids. Germline V gene lookup returns CDR1 SEHNR and CDR2 FQNEAQ (reference sequence). This chain's CDR3 is CASSLSGISRTDTQYF. DNA of the CDR3: TGTGCCAGCAGCTTATCTGGTATTAGTCGCACAGATACGCAGTATTTT.

In nucleotides, the CDR3 is TGCGCCAGCAGCTGGGACAGATACGCCCGGGGGTACGAGCAGTACTTC. This codes for CASSWDRYARGYEQYF. This chain uses TRBV5-1 with TRBJ2-7, with D tentatively TRBD1 (7 bases). This CDR3 has 16 amino acids. Looked up from germline, CDR1 is SGHRS and CDR2 is YFSETQ. V gave up 3 bases and J gave up 4 bases, with 20 bases separating them.

The rearrangement links TRBV7-2 to TRBJ1-5, with D possibly being TRBD1 (6 bases). Germline V gene sequence: CDR1 SGHTA, CDR2 FQGNSA. The CDR3 spans 15 residues. With 4 bases removed from V and 1 base from J, the gap between germline ends came to 11 bases. The CDR3 loop reads CASSSDSSSNQPQHF. CDR3 DNA: TGTGCCAGCAGCTCGGACAGTTCAAGCAATCAGCCCCAGCATTTT.

This clone was detected only once. The sample carries other DNA sequences with the same CDR3. The chain combines TRBV25-1 with TRBJ2-7, with D possibly TRBD2 on 6 matching bases. Trimming stripped 3 bases from V and 4 bases from J, with 10 bases between. Germline V gives CDR1 MGHDK, CDR2 SYGVNS. This CDR3 is 13 amino acids long. The CDR3 nucleotides are TGTGCCAGCAGTGACGGGGGAACGTACGAGCAGTACTTC. The encoded protein is CASSDGGTYEQYF.

About this clone itself: This CDR3 is also generated by other DNA sequences in the sample. The CDR3 region is CASSLGGSYGYTF. CDR3 coding DNA: TGTGCCAGCAGCTTAGGTGGGTCTTATGGCTACACCTTC. This chain joins TRBV7-8 and TRBJ1-2; D not certain. Per germline, CDR1 SGHVS and CDR2 FQNEAQ. V dropped 1 base and J dropped 5 bases, with 8 bases sitting between them. The CDR3 is 13 residues long. Full variable domain (missing parts from reference TRBV7-8 and TRBJ1-2): GAGVSQSPRYKVAKRGQDVALRCDPISGHVSLFWYQQALGQGPEFLTYFQNEAQLDKSGLPSDRFFAERPEGSVSTLKIQRTQQEDSAVYLCASSLGGSYGYTFGSGTRLTVV.

The rearrangement uses TRBV30 and TRBJ2-7; 8 bases agree with TRBD1. This CDR3 has 14 residues. Germline CDR1 reads GTSNPN; CDR2 reads SVGIG (reference sequence). V was pared by 2 bases and J by 6 bases, with 9 bases of the junction left unmatched. The CDR3 reads CAWSITGGSGEQYF. The CDR3 DNA reads as TGTGCCTGGAGTATCACAGGGGGTTCGGGCGAGCAGTACTTC.